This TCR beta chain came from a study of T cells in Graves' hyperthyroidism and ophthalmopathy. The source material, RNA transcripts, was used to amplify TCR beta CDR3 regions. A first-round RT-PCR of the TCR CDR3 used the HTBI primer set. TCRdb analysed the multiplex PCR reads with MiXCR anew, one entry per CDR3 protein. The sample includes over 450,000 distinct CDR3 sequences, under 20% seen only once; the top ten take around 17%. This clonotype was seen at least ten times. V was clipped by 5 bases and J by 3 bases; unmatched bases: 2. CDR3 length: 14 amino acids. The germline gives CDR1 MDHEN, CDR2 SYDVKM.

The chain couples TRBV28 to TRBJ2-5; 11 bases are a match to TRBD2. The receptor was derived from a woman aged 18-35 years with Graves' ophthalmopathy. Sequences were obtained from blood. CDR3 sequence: CASSLTSGEETQYF. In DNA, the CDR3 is TGTGCCAGCAGTCTGACTAGCGGGGAAGAGACCCAGTACTTC.